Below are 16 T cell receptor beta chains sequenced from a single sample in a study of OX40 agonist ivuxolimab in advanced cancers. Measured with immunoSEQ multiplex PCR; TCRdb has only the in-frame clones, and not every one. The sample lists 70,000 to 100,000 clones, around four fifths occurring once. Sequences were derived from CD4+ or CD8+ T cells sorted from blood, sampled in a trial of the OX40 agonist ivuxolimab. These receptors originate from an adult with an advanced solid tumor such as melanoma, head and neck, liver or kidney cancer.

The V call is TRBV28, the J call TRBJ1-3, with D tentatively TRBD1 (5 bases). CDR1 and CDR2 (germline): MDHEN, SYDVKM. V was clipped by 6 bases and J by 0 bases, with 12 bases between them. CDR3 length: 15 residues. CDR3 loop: CASRDTLGSGNTIYF. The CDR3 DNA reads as TGTGCCAGCAGGGACACTTTGGGCTCTGGAAACACCATATATTTT.

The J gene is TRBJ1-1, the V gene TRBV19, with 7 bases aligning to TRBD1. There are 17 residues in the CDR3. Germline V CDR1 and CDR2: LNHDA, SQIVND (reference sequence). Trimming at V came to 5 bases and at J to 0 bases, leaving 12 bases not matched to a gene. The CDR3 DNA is TGTGCCAGTAGTGACAACAGGGGTCCCCCCCTGAACACTGAAGCTTTCTTT. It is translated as CASSDNRGPPLNTEAFF.

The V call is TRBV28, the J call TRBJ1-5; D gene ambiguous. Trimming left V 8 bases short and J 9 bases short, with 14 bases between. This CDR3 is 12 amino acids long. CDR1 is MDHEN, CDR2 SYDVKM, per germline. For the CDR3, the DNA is TGTGCCAGCCTTCCCGCCAAGGGGCCCCAGCATTTT. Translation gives CASLPAKGPQHF.

The CDR3 region has the DNA TGTGCCTGGAGTCCTCCCGGGACAGGGGTTAGAAAACTGTTTTTT. This translates into CAWSPPGTGVRKLFF. The rearrangement uses TRBV30 and TRBJ1-4, with 10 bases aligning to TRBD1. This CDR3 spans 15 amino acids. Looked up from germline, CDR1 is GTSNPN and CDR2 is SVGIG (reference sequence). The V segment lost 2 bases and the J segment 10 bases; nucleotides outside the gene matches: 10.

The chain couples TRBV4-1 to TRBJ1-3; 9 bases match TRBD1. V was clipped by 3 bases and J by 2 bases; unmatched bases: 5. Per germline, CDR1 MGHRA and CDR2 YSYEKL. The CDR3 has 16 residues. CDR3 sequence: CASSQHRGPTGNTIYF. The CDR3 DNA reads TGCGCCAGCAGCCAGCACAGGGGGCCCACTGGAAACACCATATATTTT.

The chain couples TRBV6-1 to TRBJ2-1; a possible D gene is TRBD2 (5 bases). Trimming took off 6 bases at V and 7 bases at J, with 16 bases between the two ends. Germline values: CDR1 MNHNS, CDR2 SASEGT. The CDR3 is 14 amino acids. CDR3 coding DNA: TGTGCCAGCAGGGAGACGGGAAGGAGAAATGAGCAGTTCTTC. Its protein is CASRETGRRNEQFF.

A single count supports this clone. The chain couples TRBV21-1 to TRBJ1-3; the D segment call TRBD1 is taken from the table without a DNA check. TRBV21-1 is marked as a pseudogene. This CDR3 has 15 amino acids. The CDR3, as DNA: TGTGCCAGCAGCTCCCTTTGGGACAGGGGAAACACCATATATTTT. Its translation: CASSSLWDRGNTIYF.

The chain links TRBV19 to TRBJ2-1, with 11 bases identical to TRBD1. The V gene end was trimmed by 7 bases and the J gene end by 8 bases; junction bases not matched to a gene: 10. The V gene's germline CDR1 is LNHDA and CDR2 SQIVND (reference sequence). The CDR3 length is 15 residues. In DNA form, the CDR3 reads TGTGCCAGTACCCCGGACAGGGGGCGATATCATGAGCAGTTCTTC. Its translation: CASTPDRGRYHEQFF.

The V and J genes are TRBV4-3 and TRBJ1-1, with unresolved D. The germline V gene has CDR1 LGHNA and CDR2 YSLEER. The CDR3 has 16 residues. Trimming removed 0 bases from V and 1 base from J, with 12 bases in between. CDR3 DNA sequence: TGCGCCAGCAGCCAAGATTTCGGATTGGGGAACACTGAAGCTTTCTTT. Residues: CASSQDFGLGNTEAFF.

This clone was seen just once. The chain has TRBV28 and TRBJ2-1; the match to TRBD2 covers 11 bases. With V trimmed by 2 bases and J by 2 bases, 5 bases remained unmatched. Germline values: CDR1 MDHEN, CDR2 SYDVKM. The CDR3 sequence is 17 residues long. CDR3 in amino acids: CASSLLGTSGPYNEQFF. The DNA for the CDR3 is TGTGCCAGCAGTTTACTAGGGACTAGCGGCCCCTACAATGAGCAGTTCTTC.

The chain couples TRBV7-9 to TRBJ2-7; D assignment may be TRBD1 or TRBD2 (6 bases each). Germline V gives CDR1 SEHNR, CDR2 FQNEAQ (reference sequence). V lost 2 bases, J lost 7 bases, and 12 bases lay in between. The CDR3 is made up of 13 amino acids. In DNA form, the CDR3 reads TGTGCCAGCAGCTTACACAGGGCGGGAGAGCAGTACGTC. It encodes CASSLHRAGEQYV.

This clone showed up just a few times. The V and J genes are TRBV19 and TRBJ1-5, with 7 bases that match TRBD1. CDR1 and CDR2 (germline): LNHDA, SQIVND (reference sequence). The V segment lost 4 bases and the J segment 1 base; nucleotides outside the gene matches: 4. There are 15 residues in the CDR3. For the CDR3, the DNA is TGTGCCAGTAGTACTACAGGGGTAAGCAATCAGCCCCAGCATTTT. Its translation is CASSTTGVSNQPQHF.

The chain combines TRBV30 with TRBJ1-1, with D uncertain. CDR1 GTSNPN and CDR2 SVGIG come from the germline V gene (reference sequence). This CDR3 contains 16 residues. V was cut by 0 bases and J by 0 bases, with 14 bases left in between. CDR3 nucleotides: TGTGCCTGGAGTGTAGGGCCCGGAGGTCTGAACACTGAAGCTTTCTTT. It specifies CAWSVGPGGLNTEAFF.

The CDR3 region is CASSPGDTETQYF. The CDR3 DNA sequence: TGTGCCAGCTCACCAGGGGACACCGAGACCCAGTACTTC. The genes are TRBV18 and TRBJ2-5; weak D call: TRBD1 (6 bases). With 2 bases removed from V and 5 bases from J, the gap between germline ends came to 9 bases. The CDR3 covers 13 residues. Germline V gene lookup returns CDR1 KGHSH and CDR2 LQKENI. Filled out from reference TRBV18 and TRBJ2-5, the complete variable domain reads NAGVMQNPRHLVRRRGQEARLRCSPMKGHSHVYWYRQLPEEGLKFMVYLQKENIIDESGMPKERFSAEFPKEGPSILRIQQVVRGDSAAYFCASSPGDTETQYFGPGTRLLVL.

CDR3 nucleotide sequence: TGCGCCAGCAGCCAAGCCACGGGGCAGGAAAAACTGTTTTTT. Its protein is CASSQATGQEKLFF. V is TRBV4-3 and J is TRBJ1-4; D is possibly TRBD1 (5 bases). Trimming took off 1 base at V and 8 bases at J, with 11 bases between the two ends. Germline assignment: CDR1 LGHNA and CDR2 YSLEER. This CDR3 is 14 amino acids long.

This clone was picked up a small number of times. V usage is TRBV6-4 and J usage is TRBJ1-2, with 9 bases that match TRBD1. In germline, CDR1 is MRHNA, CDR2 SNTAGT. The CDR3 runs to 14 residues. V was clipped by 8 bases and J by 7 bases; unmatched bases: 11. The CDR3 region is CASGGQGLRAGYTF. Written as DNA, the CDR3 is TGTGCCAGCGGGGGACAGGGTTTAAGGGCTGGCTACACCTTC.